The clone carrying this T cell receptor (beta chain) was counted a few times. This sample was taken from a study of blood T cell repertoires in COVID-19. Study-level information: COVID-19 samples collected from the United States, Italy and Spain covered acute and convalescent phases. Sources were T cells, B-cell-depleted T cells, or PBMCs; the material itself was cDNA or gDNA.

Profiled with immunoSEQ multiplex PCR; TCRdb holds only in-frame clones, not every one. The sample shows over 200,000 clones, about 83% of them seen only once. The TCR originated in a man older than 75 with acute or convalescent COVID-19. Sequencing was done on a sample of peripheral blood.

CDR3 residues: CASSPRTGMSEQYF. The CDR3, as DNA: TGTGCCAGCAGCCCCCGGACAGGGATGAGCGAGCAGTACTTC. This rearrangement joins TRBV5-6 to TRBJ2-7; 8 bases line up with TRBD1. The CDR3 loop spans 14 amino acids. V shed 4 bases, J shed 6 bases, and the junction held 9 bases outside the gene matches. In germline, CDR1 is SGHDT, CDR2 YYEEEE. Using reference TRBV5-6 and TRBJ2-7 for the parts outside the CDR3, the full variable domain is DAGVTQSPTHLIKTRGQQVTLRCSPKSGHDTVSWYQQALGQGPQFIFQYYEEEERQRGNFPDRFSGHQFPNYSSELNVNALLLGDSALYLCASSPRTGMSEQYFGPGTRLTVT.